This T cell receptor beta chain was profiled in a study of T cells in Graves' hyperthyroidism and ophthalmopathy. CDR1 and CDR2 from the germline V gene are LGHDT and YNNKEL (reference sequence). J was trimmed by 2 bases and V by 1 base; bases with no gene match: 7. CDR3 length equals 16 residues. What was amplified from RNA transcripts were TCR beta CDR3 regions. The HTBI primer set served for first-round RT-PCR of the TCR CDR3. TCRdb analysed the multiplex PCR reads with MiXCR anew, one entry per CDR3 protein. The table includes approximately 430,000 distinct CDR3 sequences, roughly 15% detected once. The table lists this clonotype with many counts.

This TCR was sampled from a man between 18 and 35 years old with Graves' ophthalmopathy. Sequenced input: blood. V usage is TRBV3-1 and J usage is TRBJ2-5, with 7 bases identical to TRBD2. DNA of the CDR3: TGTGCCAGCAGCCAAGGGTGGACTAGTAGGCAAGAGACCCAGTACTTC. It encodes CASSQGWTSRQETQYF.